Following are 21 T cell receptor beta chains from one sample sequenced in a study of regulatory T cells in long-lasting Graves disease. Researchers made TCR beta libraries by using iRepertoire HTBI primers and running Arm-PCR on CDR3 regions. TCRdb recomputed calls from the multiplex PCR reads with MiXCR, one row per CDR3 protein. The table records fewer than 550,000 distinct CDR3 sequences, about a sixth of them present only once. The time point is: newly diagnosed GD, antithyroid drugs for less than 3 months. Isolated PBMC RNA provided the starting material for the TCR library. These data are also associated with another study on T cells in Graves' hyperthyroidism and ophthalmopathy.

The specimen was peripheral blood mononuclear cells (PBMCs), collected at new diagnosis, from a patient treated with antithyroid drugs. The origin of the receptors is a woman younger than 35 with Graves disease.

This clonotype came up many times. The V call is TRBV7-9, the J call TRBJ2-3; D might be TRBD1 or TRBD2, each matching 6 bases. This CDR3 region has 16 residues. Between the trimmed V and J ends, which lost 5 bases and 4 bases, there was a span of 19 bases. Germline CDR1 SEHNR, CDR2 FQNEAQ (reference sequence). CDR3 DNA sequence: TGTGCCAGCAGCCCTCACACCGGGGGCGCGGCAGATACGCAGTATTTT. Residues: CASSPHTGGAADTQYF.

This clonotype has ten or more counts. The chain has TRBV6-5 and TRBJ2-7; no clear D gene. Germline V gene lookup returns CDR1 MNHEY and CDR2 SVGAGI. Trimming took 0 bases from V and 0 from J, leaving 12 bases between them. The CDR3 runs 16 residues. The CDR3 DNA is TGTGCCAGCAGTTACTCGGCTGGCGGAGCCTCCTACGAGCAGTACTTC. Protein sequence: CASSYSAGGASYEQYF.

This clonotype was seen repeatedly, ten times or more. This CDR3 is CASSYSNLGLASIEQFF. The CDR3 DNA follows: TGTGCCAGCAGTTACTCGAATTTGGGACTAGCGTCAATTGAGCAGTTCTTC. The chain uses TRBV6-5 and TRBJ2-1; 10 bases align to TRBD2. The J segment lost 9 bases and the V segment lost 0 bases, leaving 11 bases of the junction unmatched. Germline V gives CDR1 MNHEY, CDR2 SVGAGI. This CDR3 is built from 17 residues.

This chain's CDR3 is CASGYSGRVSDTQYF. In DNA, the CDR3 is TGTGCCAGCGGTTACAGCGGGAGGGTATCAGATACGCAGTATTTT. The rearrangement joins TRBV12-3 or TRBV12-4 to TRBJ2-3; 10 nucleotides agree with TRBD2. With 8 bases clipped from V and 4 bases from J, the junction kept 9 bases outside the gene matches. The CDR3 is made up of 15 amino acids.

Regarding this clonotype: A much larger clone differs from this one at a single base, so this may be a read error. The chain links TRBV28 to TRBJ2-3; D is unresolved. The germline V and J ends were trimmed by 5 bases and 5 bases, with 14 bases remaining between them. The CDR3 is made up of 14 amino acids. The germline CDR1 and CDR2 sequences are MDHEN and SYDVKM. The CDR3: CASSPSDVLDTQYF. The CDR3 region has the DNA TGTGCCAGCAGTCCCTCCGATGTTTTAGATACGCAGTATTTT.

Comment on this clonotype: One junction end disagrees with the germline gene, perhaps due to a read error. V usage is TRBV4-3 and J usage is TRBJ2-5; D might be TRBD1 or TRBD2, each matching 5 bases. The CDR3 spans 14 residues. Germline CDR1 LGHNA, CDR2 YSLEER. CDR3: CAGSPGRLQETQYF. CDR3 sequence (DNA): TGCGCCGGCAGCCCGGGACGGCTACAAGAGACCCAGTACTTC.

This clonotype was recorded many times. V gene TRBV18 combines with J gene TRBJ2-2; 7 bases fit TRBD1. V trimming: 5 bases; J trimming: 0 bases; junction bases outside the gene matches: 3. CDR3 length: 15 residues. Germline V CDR1 and CDR2: KGHSH, LQKENI. CDR3 bases: TGTGCCAGCTCAGTCGGGACAGCGAACACCGGGGAGCTGTTTTTT. This gives the protein CASSVGTANTGELFF.

The chain recombines TRBV5-4 with TRBJ2-7; 11 bases line up with TRBD2. Per germline, CDR1 SGHNT and CDR2 YYREEE (reference sequence). With V trimmed by 1 base and J by 6 bases, 3 bases remained unmatched. The CDR3 consists of 14 residues. The CDR3 protein is CASSLSGTSGEQYF. The CDR3 DNA reads as TGTGCCAGCAGCTTGTCCGGGACTAGCGGCGAGCAGTACTTC.

This clonotype was observed many times. The V gene is TRBV12-3 or TRBV12-4, the J gene TRBJ1-5; D gene uncertain. The CDR3 spans 14 residues. V was trimmed by 3 bases and J by 7 bases, leaving 13 bases between them. The CDR3 DNA reads as TGTGCCAGCAGTTTGGGCAGGTTTGGACAGCCCCAGCATTTT. Its protein is CASSLGRFGQPQHF.

This CDR3 is CSAGAGRYEQYF. The CDR3 bases are TGCAGTGCTGGCGCCGGGCGATACGAGCAGTACTTC. The rearrangement joins TRBV20-1 to TRBJ2-7; D remains unclear. Trimming pared 5 bases from V and 4 bases from J, leaving 12 bases between. Germline assignment: CDR1 DFQATT and CDR2 SNEGSKA (reference sequence). CDR3 length equals 12 residues.

The sample holds many counts of this clonotype. The chain employs TRBV7-2 and TRBJ2-1; no firm D call. The CDR3 runs 13 residues. The V end was cut by 5 bases, the J end by 9 bases, with 14 bases between. Germline V gene data show CDR1 as SGHTA and CDR2 as FQGNSA. CDR3 nucleotides: TGTGCCAGCAGCAACTTCCTATGGACTGAGCAGTTCTTC. It codes for CASSNFLWTEQFF.

J is TRBJ1-6 and V is TRBV5-5; no clear D gene. Looked up from germline, CDR1 is SGHKS and CDR2 is YYEKEE (reference sequence). This CDR3 is built from 15 residues. V was clipped by 4 bases and J by 7 bases, with 15 bases between them. The CDR3 bases are TGTGCCAGCAGCGAAAAGACGGAGAGAAATTCACCCCTCCACTTT. This gives the protein CASSEKTERNSPLHF.

This chain uses TRBV20-1 with TRBJ2-1; possibly TRBD2 for D (7 bases). The V end was cut by 3 bases, the J end by 1 base, with 19 bases between. This CDR3 is 17 amino acids long. CDR1 and CDR2 from the germline V gene are DFQATT and SNEGSKA (reference sequence). The CDR3 is CSASGSGGGYSYNEQFF. As DNA, the CDR3 is TGCAGTGCTAGTGGCTCTGGGGGGGGCTATTCCTACAATGAGCAGTTCTTC.

This clonotype was seen at least ten times. The chain carries TRBV27 and TRBJ2-7; D gene uncertain. V lost 1 base and J 6 bases, leaving 22 bases between the germline ends. This CDR3 has 17 residues. In germline, CDR1 is MNHEY, CDR2 SMNVEV (reference sequence). This chain's CDR3 is CASSLFSCRIRLFEQYF. The CDR3, as DNA: TGTGCCAGCAGTTTATTTTCTTGCCGAATACGACTTTTCGAGCAGTACTTC.

The chain is built from TRBV6-1 and TRBJ2-1; TRBD2 aligns across 10 bases. The CDR3 consists of 17 residues. V shed 5 bases, J shed 7 bases, and the junction held 14 bases outside the gene matches. CDR1 is MNHNS, CDR2 SASEGT, per germline. The CDR3 region is CASSLSFGTSVANEQFF. CDR3 coding DNA: TGTGCCAGCAGTCTTTCATTTGGGACTAGCGTTGCGAATGAGCAGTTCTTC.

With regard to this clonotype: A read error may produce the germline difference seen at one junction end. This rearrangement joins TRBV10-3 to TRBJ1-1; a possible D gene is TRBD1 (6 bases). In germline, CDR1 is ENHRY, CDR2 SYGVKD. The CDR3 is made up of 14 amino acids. The CDR3 DNA reads as TGTGTCATCAGTGAATACGGGGGGCAGGTTGAAGCTTTCTTT. Translating it yields CVISEYGGQVEAFF.

This clonotype was counted at least ten times. V gene TRBV20-1 combines with J gene TRBJ2-1, with TRBD1 as a possible D gene (5 bases). V was shortened by 5 bases and J by 1 base, with 15 bases between the two germline ends. Germline V lookup: CDR1 DFQATT, CDR2 SNEGSKA (reference sequence). This CDR3 comprises 15 residues. The CDR3 region has the DNA TGCAGTGCTGGGAATTTAGACAGATCCTACAATGAGCAGTTCTTC. Translated: CSAGNLDRSYNEQFF.

This chain connects TRBV11-3 to TRBJ2-1; no firm D call. V lost 6 bases and J lost 4, with 16 bases in between. The CDR3 totals 15 residues. The germline V gene has CDR1 SGHNT and CDR2 YENEEA. CDR3 in amino acids: CASSPFLNTYNEQFF. In DNA, the CDR3 is TGTGCCAGCAGTCCATTCCTGAACACTTACAATGAGCAGTTCTTC.

This chain joins TRBV12-3 or TRBV12-4 and TRBJ2-1; 12 nucleotides match TRBD1. This CDR3 has 15 residues. The junction had 6 bases not matched to a gene; V was cut back by 3 bases and J by 9 bases. CDR3 nucleotides: TGTGCCAGCAGTTTGGGACAGGGGGCGTCTCGTGAGCAGTTCTTC. This gives the protein CASSLGQGASREQFF.

This clonotype was seen many times. The chain combines TRBV7-2 with TRBJ2-1; no firm D call. The V end was cut by 4 bases, the J end by 2 bases, with 15 bases between. The CDR3 contains 16 residues. The germline V gene has CDR1 SGHTA and CDR2 FQGNSA. CDR3 in amino acids: CASSSSPWRTYNEQFF. DNA for the CDR3: TGTGCCAGCAGCTCAAGCCCCTGGCGGACCTACAATGAGCAGTTCTTC. Filled out from reference TRBV7-2 and TRBJ2-1, the complete variable domain reads GAGVSQSPSNKVTEKGKDVELRCDPISGHTALYWYRQSLGQGLEFLIYFQGNSAPDKSGLPSDRFSAERTGGSVSTLTIQRTQQEDSAVYLCASSSSPWRTYNEQFFGPGTRLTVL.

The chain combines TRBV11-2 with TRBJ2-7, with a weak D call TRBD2 (6 bases). Trimming left V 1 base short and J 9 bases short, with 22 bases between. Germline CDR1 is SGHAT and CDR2 is FQNNGV. The CDR3 length is 16 residues. In nucleotides, the CDR3 is TGTGCCAGCAGCTTAGCTCCTACTAGCCGCCCAAGGGGGCAGTACTTC. Translating it yields CASSLAPTSRPRGQYF.